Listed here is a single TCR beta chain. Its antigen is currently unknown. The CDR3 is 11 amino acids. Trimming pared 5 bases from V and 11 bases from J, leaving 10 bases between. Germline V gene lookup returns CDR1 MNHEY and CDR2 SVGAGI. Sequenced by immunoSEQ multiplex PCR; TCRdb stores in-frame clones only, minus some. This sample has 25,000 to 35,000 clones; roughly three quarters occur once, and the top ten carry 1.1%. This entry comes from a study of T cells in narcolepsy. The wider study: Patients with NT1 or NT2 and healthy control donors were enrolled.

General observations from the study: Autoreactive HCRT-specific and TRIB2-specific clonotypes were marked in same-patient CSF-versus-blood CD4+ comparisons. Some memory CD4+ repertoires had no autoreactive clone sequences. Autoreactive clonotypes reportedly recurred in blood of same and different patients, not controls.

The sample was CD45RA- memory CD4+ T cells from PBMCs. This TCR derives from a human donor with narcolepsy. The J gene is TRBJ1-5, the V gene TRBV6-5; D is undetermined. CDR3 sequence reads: CASSEARTQHF. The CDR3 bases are TGTGCCAGCAGTGAAGCGAGGACCCAGCATTTT.